Listed below are T cell receptor beta chains from one sample, sequenced in a study of T cell responses to AZD1222 COVID-19 vaccine. Only in-frame clones appear in the TCRdb table, and some are missing; sequencing was by immunoSEQ multiplex PCR. Counted here are 72,000 or so clones, about 85% occurring once; the ten biggest clones make up about 22%. Sequencing was performed on peripheral blood, taken on day 0 of AZD1222 vaccination. These receptors came from an adult in good health. CDR3s include the opening cysteine and the closing phenylalanine or tryptophan. The D gene is left open where the match is weak. Clone sizes are given selectively: once, few, many, or a class where the clone is expanded.

-,TRBD1,TRBV19,TRBJ2-1,TGTGCCAGTAGTATATCCCCCCACAGGGGAAGCTCCTACAATGAGCAGTTCTTC,CASSISPHRGSSYNEQFF
once,-,TRBV6-5,TRBJ1-2,TGTGCCAGCAGTTACTCGACAGATATGGGATATGGCTACACCTTC,CASSYSTDMGYGYTF
-,-,TRBV3-1/TRBV3-2,TRBJ2-1,TGTGCCAGCAGCCTGCTAAACGGTGATGAGCAGTTCTTC,CASSLLNGDEQFF
-,-,TRBV5-1,TRBJ2-7,TGCGCCAGCAGCTTTTCAAGCGGCAGCTTTAGCGAGCAGTACTTC,CASSFSSGSFSEQYF
once,-,TRBV7-9,TRBJ1-4,TGTGCCAGCAGCTTAAGTTTTACAGCTAATGAAAAACTGTTTTTT,CASSLSFTANEKLFF
-,-,TRBV5-6,TRBJ2-7,TGTGCCAGCGCTGCGTGGTCCTACTCCTACGAGCAGTACTTC,CASAAWSYSYEQYF
-,TRBD1,TRBV5-4,TRBJ2-2,TGTGCCAGCAGCTGGGGACAGGGGCTAACCGGGGAGCTGTTTTTT,CASSWGQGLTGELFF
-,-,TRBV25-1,TRBJ1-1,TGTGCCAGCAGTGAATCGGCCGGATACACTGAAGCTTTCTTT,CASSESAGYTEAFF
-,-,TRBV6-1,TRBJ1-2,TGTGCCAGCAGTGAAGCTACCTACTATGGCTACACCTTC,CASSEATYYGYTF
once,-,TRBV28,TRBJ1-2,TGTGCCAGCGGGTCCGGGGTCGACTATGGCTACACCTTC,CASGSGVDYGYTF
-,-,TRBV6-2/TRBV6-3,TRBJ2-1,TGTGCCAGCAGCCCCCGGGACCTCGCCTCCTACAATGAGCAGTTCTTC,CASSPRDLASYNEQFF
-,-,TRBV10-2,TRBJ1-1,TGCGCCAGCTCCAGGCCGGGACACCTGAACACTGAAGCTTTCTTT,CASSRPGHLNTEAFF
-,-,TRBV5-4,TRBJ1-1,TGTGCCAGCAGCTTGGGTGGAAACACTGAAGCTTTCTTT,CASSLGGNTEAFF
-,-,TRBV30,TRBJ1-2,TGTGCCTGGACTACACAGAGATTTAATGGCTACACCTTC,CAWTTQRFNGYTF